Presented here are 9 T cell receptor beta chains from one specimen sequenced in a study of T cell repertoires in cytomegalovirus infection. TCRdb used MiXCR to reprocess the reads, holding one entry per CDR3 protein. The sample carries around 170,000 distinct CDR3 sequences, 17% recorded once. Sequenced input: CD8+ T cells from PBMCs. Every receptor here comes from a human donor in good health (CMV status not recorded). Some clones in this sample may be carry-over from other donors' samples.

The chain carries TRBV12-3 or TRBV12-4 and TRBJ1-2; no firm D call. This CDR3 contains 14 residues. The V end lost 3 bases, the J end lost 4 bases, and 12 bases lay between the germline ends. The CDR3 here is CASSLGDYLYGYTF. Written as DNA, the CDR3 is TGTGCCAGCAGTTTGGGAGATTACCTCTATGGCTACACCTTC.

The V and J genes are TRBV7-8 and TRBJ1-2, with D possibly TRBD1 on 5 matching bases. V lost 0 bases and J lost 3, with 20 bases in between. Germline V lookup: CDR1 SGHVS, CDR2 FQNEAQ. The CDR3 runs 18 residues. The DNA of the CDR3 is TGTGCCAGCAGCTTAGCGCGGGGGTTGGGGCAGGAGGACTATGGCTACACCTTC. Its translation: CASSLARGLGQEDYGYTF.

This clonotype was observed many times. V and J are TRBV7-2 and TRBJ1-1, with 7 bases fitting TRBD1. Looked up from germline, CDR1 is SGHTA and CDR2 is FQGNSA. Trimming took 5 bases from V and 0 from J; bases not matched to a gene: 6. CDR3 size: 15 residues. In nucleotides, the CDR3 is TGTGCCAGCAGCGCCCGACAGGGAATGAACACTGAAGCTTTCTTT. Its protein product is CASSARQGMNTEAFF.

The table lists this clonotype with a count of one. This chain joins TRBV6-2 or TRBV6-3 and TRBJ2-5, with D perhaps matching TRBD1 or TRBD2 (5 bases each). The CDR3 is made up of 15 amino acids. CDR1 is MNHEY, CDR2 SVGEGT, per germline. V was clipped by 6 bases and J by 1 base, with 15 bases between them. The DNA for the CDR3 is TGTGCCAGCAGAGACCGGGACCGCTTCCAAGAGACCCAGTACTTC. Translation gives CASRDRDRFQETQYF.

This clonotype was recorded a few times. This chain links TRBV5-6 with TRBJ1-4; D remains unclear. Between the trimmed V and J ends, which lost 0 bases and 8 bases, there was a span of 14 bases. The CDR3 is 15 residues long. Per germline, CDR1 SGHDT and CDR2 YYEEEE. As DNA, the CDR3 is TGTGCCAGCAGCTTGGGGGTGGGTATCGGAGAAAAACTGTTTTTT. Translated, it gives CASSLGVGIGEKLFF.

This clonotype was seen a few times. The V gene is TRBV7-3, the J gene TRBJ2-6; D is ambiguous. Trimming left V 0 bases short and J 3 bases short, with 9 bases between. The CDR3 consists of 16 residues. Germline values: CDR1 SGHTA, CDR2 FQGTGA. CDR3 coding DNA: TGTGCCAGCAGCTTAACAGGAAGCTTTGGGGCCAACGTCCTGACTTTC. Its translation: CASSLTGSFGANVLTF.

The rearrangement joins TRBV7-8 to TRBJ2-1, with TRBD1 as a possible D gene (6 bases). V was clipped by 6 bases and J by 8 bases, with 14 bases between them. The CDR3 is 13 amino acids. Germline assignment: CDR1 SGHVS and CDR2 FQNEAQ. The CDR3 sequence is CASSFTTGDEQFF. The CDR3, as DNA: TGTGCCAGCAGTTTTACGACAGGAGATGAGCAGTTCTTC.

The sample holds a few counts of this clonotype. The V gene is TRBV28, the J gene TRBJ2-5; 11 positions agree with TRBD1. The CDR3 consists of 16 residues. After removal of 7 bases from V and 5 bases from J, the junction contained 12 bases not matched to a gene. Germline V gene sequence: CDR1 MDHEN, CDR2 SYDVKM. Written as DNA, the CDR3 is TGTGCCAGCACAAGCACCGGGACAGGGGGTAGGGAGACCCAGTACTTC. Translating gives CASTSTGTGGRETQYF.

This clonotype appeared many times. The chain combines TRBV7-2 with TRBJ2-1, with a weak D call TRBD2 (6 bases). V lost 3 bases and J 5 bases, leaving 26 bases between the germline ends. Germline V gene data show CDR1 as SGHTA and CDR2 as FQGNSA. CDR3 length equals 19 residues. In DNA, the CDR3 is TGTGCCAGCAGCTTGCGGGACCCGACCGCCCTTATCGAGAACAATGAGCAGTTCTTC. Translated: CASSLRDPTALIENNEQFF.